These 18 T cell receptor beta chains originate from one sample sequenced in a study of monozygotic twins with inflammatory bowel disease. TCRdb reprocessed the 5' RACE reads and stores each CDR3 protein as one record, lacking DNA. Its listing shows approximately 330,000 distinct CDR3 sequences. Sequenced: blood. The receptors come from a human donor with ulcerative colitis or Crohn's disease, or a healthy co-twin of an affected twin (not recorded which).

This rearrangement joins TRBV29-1 to TRBJ1-2. This CDR3 is built from 16 residues. The germline V gene has CDR1 SQVTM and CDR2 ANQGSEA. This chain's CDR3 is CSVEEVGRESSYGYTF.

The chain carries TRBV11-2 and TRBJ2-5; no DNA is available, so the TRBD1 call from TCRdb remains unchecked. The V gene's germline CDR1 is SGHAT and CDR2 FQNNGV. The CDR3 has 18 amino acids. This chain's CDR3 is CASSTHSTGWGAGETQYF.

V and J are TRBV7-6 and TRBJ1-3; TCRdb proposes TRBD1, but this gene call is untestable without DNA. This CDR3 has 17 amino acids. Per germline, CDR1 SGHVS and CDR2 FNYEAQ. Here the CDR3 reads CASSLGGRGVSGNTIYF.

The rearrangement uses TRBV19 and TRBJ2-1; TCRdb proposes TRBD1, but this gene call is untestable without DNA. Germline loops: CDR1 LNHDA, CDR2 SQIVND (reference sequence). This CDR3 is 14 amino acids long. The CDR3 region is CASSTGQVYNEQFF.

The chain uses TRBV7-9 and TRBJ1-5; without DNA, the TCRdb call of TRBD1 cannot be checked. In germline, CDR1 is SEHNR, CDR2 FQNEAQ (reference sequence). CDR3 length: 14 residues. The CDR3 loop reads CASSAGQGEQPQHF.

This chain connects TRBV15 to TRBJ2-1. Germline V gives CDR1 LNHNV, CDR2 YYDKDF (reference sequence). The CDR3 totals 15 residues. CDR3 loop: CATSREGSTYNEQFF.

The V and J genes are TRBV28 and TRBJ2-7. The CDR3 is 12 amino acids. Germline V lookup: CDR1 MDHEN, CDR2 SYDVKM. The CDR3 loop is CASSRAEREQYF.

This chain uses TRBV6-1 with TRBJ2-1; TCRdb's assignment of TRBD1 cannot be checked, as there is no DNA. The CDR3 runs 15 residues. The germline gives CDR1 MNHNS, CDR2 SASEGT. CDR3: CASSPRVAGTNEQFF.

CDR3 protein: CASSPPKVSEQFF. V is TRBV14 and J is TRBJ2-1. CDR3 length: 13 residues. Germline values: CDR1 SGHDN, CDR2 FVKESK.

The CDR3 sequence is CASSLFGSGNTIYF. J is TRBJ1-3 and V is TRBV7-6. CDR1 and CDR2 (germline): SGHVS, FNYEAQ. The CDR3 sequence is 14 residues long. The variable domain in full, with the rest retrieved from reference TRBV7-6 and TRBJ1-3, is GAGVSQSPRYKVTKRGQDVALRCDPISGHVSLYWYRQALGQGPEFLTYFNYEAQQDKSGLPNDRFSAERPEGSISTLTIQRTEQRDSAMYRCASSLFGSGNTIYFGEGSWLTVV.

The V and J genes are TRBV12-3 or TRBV12-4 and TRBJ1-2; TCRdb lists TRBD1, though no DNA is available to test this call. The CDR3 totals 16 residues. The chain's CDR3 is CASSRYLTGLFYGYTF.

V is TRBV12-3 or TRBV12-4 and J is TRBJ2-3; with no DNA, the TCRdb D assignment of TRBD1 cannot be verified. The CDR3 covers 12 residues. The CDR3: CASSLTGNTQYF.

The rearrangement links TRBV12-2 to TRBJ1-6; TCRdb's assignment of TRBD1 cannot be checked, as there is no DNA. TRBV12-2 counts as a pseudogene. The CDR3 runs to 14 residues. This CDR3 reads CASRFQGLNSPLHF.

The chain has TRBV5-1 and TRBJ2-4; TCRdb reports TRBD2, a call that lacks DNA to check it against. The germline gives CDR1 SGHRS, CDR2 YFSETQ. The CDR3 runs to 19 residues. The CDR3: CASSLGELLAGLAKNIQYF.

V is TRBV5-1 and J is TRBJ2-1; TCRdb proposes TRBD2, but this gene call is untestable without DNA. The CDR3 extends over 14 amino acids. Germline assignment: CDR1 SGHRS and CDR2 YFSETQ. CDR3 in amino acids: CASSVGLSYNEQFF.

The chain combines TRBV20-1 with TRBJ2-7; there is no DNA to check the TCRdb D call of TRBD2. The CDR3 is made up of 13 amino acids. Germline V lookup: CDR1 DFQATT, CDR2 SNEGSKA (reference sequence). CDR3 sequence reads: CSARFQREFGQYF.

V usage is TRBV14 and J usage is TRBJ1-1. This CDR3 comprises 12 residues. From germline, CDR1 is SGHDN and CDR2 FVKESK. This CDR3 reads CASSPVHTEAFF.

The chain carries TRBV30 and TRBJ1-5. The CDR3 spans 14 residues. CDR1 is GTSNPN, CDR2 SVGIG, per germline (reference sequence). CDR3 amino acids: CAWSRAGSHQPQHF.